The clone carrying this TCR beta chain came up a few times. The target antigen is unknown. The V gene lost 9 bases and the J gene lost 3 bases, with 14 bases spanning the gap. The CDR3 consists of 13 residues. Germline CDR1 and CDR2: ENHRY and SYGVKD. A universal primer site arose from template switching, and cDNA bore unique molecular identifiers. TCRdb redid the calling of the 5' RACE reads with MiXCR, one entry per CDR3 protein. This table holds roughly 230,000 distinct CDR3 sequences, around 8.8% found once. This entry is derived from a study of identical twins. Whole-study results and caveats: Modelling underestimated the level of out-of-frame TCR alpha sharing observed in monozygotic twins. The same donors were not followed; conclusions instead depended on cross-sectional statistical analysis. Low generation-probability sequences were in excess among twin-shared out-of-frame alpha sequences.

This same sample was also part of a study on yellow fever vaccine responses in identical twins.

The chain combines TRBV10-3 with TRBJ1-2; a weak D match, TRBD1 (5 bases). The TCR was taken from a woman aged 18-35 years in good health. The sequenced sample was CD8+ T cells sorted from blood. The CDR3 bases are TGTGCCATTATGGGACCGCAGGACTATGGCTACACCTTC. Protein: CAIMGPQDYGYTF.